Below, 28 T cell receptor beta chains from the same sample are listed, as sequenced in a study of technical replicates of blood from several donors. Clones were sequenced by immunoSEQ multiplex PCR, and TCRdb holds only the in-frame ones, with some missing. The repertoire consists of 74,000 or so clones, with 96% occurring once and the leading ten covering 0.2%. The sequenced material came from T cells isolated from PBMCs. The source is a human donor in good health.

This clone turned up a few times. The chain couples TRBV15 to TRBJ2-2; 8 bases agree with TRBD2. Germline trimming cut 1 base from V and 6 bases from J; bases unmatched to any gene: 4. CDR1 is LNHNV, CDR2 YYDKDF, per germline (reference sequence). This CDR3 region has 15 residues. The CDR3 bases are TGTGCCACCAGCAGAGGGTCGGGAGGGGCCGGGGAGCTGTTTTTT. Amino acid sequence: CATSRGSGGAGELFF.

J is TRBJ1-5 and V is TRBV5-5; 10 bases align to TRBD1. V shed 4 bases, J shed 4 bases, and the junction held 2 bases outside the gene matches. The CDR3 contains 14 residues. Germline CDR1 SGHKS, CDR2 YYEKEE (reference sequence). CDR3 region: CASSKGQGNQPQHF. The CDR3 DNA sequence: TGTGCCAGCAGCAAGGGACAGGGGAATCAGCCCCAGCATTTT.

The CDR3 region is CASSATGSFPPPEAFF. DNA for the CDR3: TGTGCCAGCAGTGCAACGGGTTCCTTCCCGCCACCTGAAGCTTTCTTT. The chain recombines TRBV6-1 with TRBJ1-1; the D is unclear. Per the germline V gene, CDR1 is MNHNS and CDR2 is SASEGT. V shed 4 bases and J shed 6 bases, with 21 bases lying between them. This CDR3 contains 16 residues.

V is TRBV5-1 and J is TRBJ2-1; the match to TRBD2 covers 7 bases. V shed 4 bases and J 9 bases; nucleotides not matched to a gene: 7. CDR3 size: 13 residues. CDR1 is SGHRS, CDR2 YFSETQ, per germline. CDR3 protein: CASSPHAGAEQFF. DNA for the CDR3: TGCGCCAGCAGCCCCCACGCGGGAGCTGAGCAGTTCTTC.

This chain links TRBV2 with TRBJ1-1; 8 nucleotides line up with TRBD1. The CDR3 is 14 residues long. Germline values: CDR1 SNHLY, CDR2 FYNNEI. V gave up 6 bases and J gave up 4 bases; unmatched junction bases: 7. The CDR3: CASRGTGRATEAFF. CDR3 nucleotides: TGTGCCAGCAGGGGGACAGGTCGTGCCACTGAAGCTTTCTTT.

The rearrangement uses TRBV27 and TRBJ2-1, with TRBD1 as a possible D gene (8 bases). The CDR3 is 14 residues long. Germline values: CDR1 MNHEY, CDR2 SMNVEV (reference sequence). V shed 2 bases and J shed 6 bases, with 11 bases lying between them. The CDR3 sequence: CASSLSGTGNEQFF. CDR3 coding DNA: TGTGCCAGCAGTTTAAGCGGGACAGGCAATGAGCAGTTCTTC.

V is TRBV19 and J is TRBJ2-7; 11 bases agree with TRBD2. Germline CDR1 LNHDA, CDR2 SQIVND (reference sequence). The CDR3 covers 15 residues. J was trimmed by 5 bases and V by 5 bases; bases with no gene match: 8. This CDR3 is CASSVTSGRFDEQYF. In DNA form, the CDR3 reads TGTGCCAGTAGTGTAACTAGCGGGAGATTCGACGAGCAGTACTTC.

V is TRBV11-3 and J is TRBJ2-3; 7 positions agree with TRBD1. Germline trimming cut 7 bases from V and 4 bases from J; bases unmatched to any gene: 11. There are 15 residues in the CDR3. From germline, CDR1 is SGHNT and CDR2 YENEEA. The CDR3 nucleotides are TGTGCCAGCACCAAAGGACAGGTTGGCCCAGATACGCAGTATTTT. It translates to CASTKGQVGPDTQYF. The whole variable domain, remainder taken from reference TRBV11-3 and TRBJ2-3, is EAGVVQSPRYKIIEKKQPVAFWCNPISGHNTLYWYLQNLGQGPELLIRYENEEAVDDSQLPKDRFSAERLKGVDSTLKIQPAELGDSAVYLCASTKGQVGPDTQYFGPGTRLTVL.

The chain recombines TRBV5-1 with TRBJ1-1; TRBD1 might be the D (5 bases). Germline V CDR1 and CDR2: SGHRS, YFSETQ. The germline V and J ends were trimmed by 2 bases and 1 base, with 15 bases remaining between them. CDR3 length: 16 amino acids. CDR3 protein: CASSFAETGPNTEAFF. The CDR3 DNA is TGCGCCAGCAGCTTTGCCGAAACAGGACCGAACACTGAAGCTTTCTTT.

The chain carries TRBV28 and TRBJ2-1; no clear D gene. This CDR3 spans 12 amino acids. Germline V gives CDR1 MDHEN, CDR2 SYDVKM. V was trimmed by 3 bases and J by 4 bases, leaving 4 bases between them. The CDR3 DNA follows: TGTGCCAGCAGTTTGGAGTACAATGAGCAGTTCTTC. Protein: CASSLEYNEQFF.

The rearrangement links TRBV18 to TRBJ2-7; TRBD1 matches at 9 bases. Germline V lookup: CDR1 KGHSH, CDR2 LQKENI. V shed 3 bases and J 5 bases; nucleotides not matched to a gene: 5. This CDR3 comprises 14 residues. CDR3 amino acids: CASSPQDRGHEQYF. The CDR3 bases are TGTGCCAGCTCACCGCAGGACAGGGGCCACGAGCAGTACTTC.

This chain connects TRBV6-6 to TRBJ1-5; D ambiguous. CDR3 length equals 15 residues. Trimming removed 5 bases from V and 3 bases from J, with 14 bases in between. CDR1 is MNHNY, CDR2 SVGAGI, per germline (reference sequence). The chain's CDR3 is CASSREAGSNQPQHF. The DNA of the CDR3 is TGTGCCAGCAGTCGTGAGGCCGGCTCCAATCAGCCCCAGCATTTT.

This clone was detected once. Germline and junction disagree at one end, which may indicate a read error. The V call is TRBV15, the J call TRBJ1-1; TRBD1 is a possible D gene (6 bases). Germline loops: CDR1 LNHNV, CDR2 YYDKDF (reference sequence). This CDR3 is built from 15 residues. The CDR3 DNA is TGTGCCACCAGTAGAGAACAGGGAATGAACACTGAAGCTTTCTTT. Translated: CATSREQGMNTEAFF.

The chain carries TRBV28 and TRBJ1-5, with unresolved D. The CDR3 consists of 14 residues. V lost 4 bases and J 0 bases, leaving 7 bases between the germline ends. The V gene's germline CDR1 is MDHEN and CDR2 SYDVKM. The CDR3 coding sequence is TGTGCCAGCAGTTCCACGGTTAGCAATCAGCCCCAGCATTTT. Translating gives CASSSTVSNQPQHF.

This sequence joins TRBV27 and TRBJ2-6, with D possibly matching TRBD2 (6 bases). Germline V gene sequence: CDR1 MNHEY, CDR2 SMNVEV (reference sequence). There are 17 residues in the CDR3. V lost 6 bases and J 0 bases, leaving 15 bases between the germline ends. CDR3 protein: CASRQGTFSSGANVLTF. CDR3 sequence (DNA): TGTGCCAGCAGACAAGGGACTTTTTCCTCTGGGGCCAACGTCCTGACTTTC. Full variable domain (rest looked up from reference TRBV27 and TRBJ2-6): EAQVTQNPRYLITVTGKKLTVTCSQNMNHEYMSWYRQDPGLGLRQIYYSMNVEVTDKGDVPEGYKVSRKEKRNFPLILESPSPNQTSLYFCASRQGTFSSGANVLTFGAGSRLTVL.

The chain joins TRBV7-2 to TRBJ1-2; 9 bases fit TRBD1. The germline gives CDR1 SGHTA, CDR2 FQGNSA. This CDR3 region has 18 residues. V was pared by 1 base and J by 4 bases, with 13 bases of the junction left unmatched. The CDR3 DNA reads TGTGCCAGCAGCTTAGACGCCGGGACAGGGACCCGGGCCTATGGCTACACCTTC. Encoded protein: CASSLDAGTGTRAYGYTF.

The chain recombines TRBV19 with TRBJ2-7; 8 bases match TRBD2. CDR1 is LNHDA, CDR2 SQIVND, per germline (reference sequence). The CDR3 has 13 residues. With V trimmed by 5 bases and J by 5 bases, 5 bases remained unmatched. CDR3 residues: CASSGGRIHEQYF. The CDR3 region has the DNA TGTGCCAGTAGTGGCGGGAGGATCCACGAGCAGTACTTC.

Turning to this clone: Other DNA sequences in this specimen translate into the identical CDR3. This sequence joins TRBV27 and TRBJ1-1, with D maybe TRBD1 (5 bases). Germline assignment: CDR1 MNHEY and CDR2 SMNVEV (reference sequence). V lost 1 base and J lost 2, with 8 bases in between. This CDR3 spans 14 amino acids. The CDR3 spells CASSLWGVNTEAFF. The CDR3 DNA reads as TGTGCCAGCAGTTTATGGGGGGTAAACACTGAAGCTTTCTTT.

The chain links TRBV10-2 to TRBJ1-2; 10 bases align to TRBD1. Germline CDR1 and CDR2: WSHSY and SAAADI. The CDR3 covers 17 residues. V lost 0 bases and J lost 2; bases outside the gene matches: 6. DNA for the CDR3: TGCGCCAGCAGTGAGTCGGGGGGACAGGGGTGGAACTATGGCTACACCTTC. Encoded protein: CASSESGGQGWNYGYTF.

This clone was seen just once. The chain is built from TRBV5-1 and TRBJ2-7; TRBD1 might be the D (5 bases). Trimming stripped 4 bases from V and 3 bases from J, with 11 bases between. Germline values: CDR1 SGHRS, CDR2 YFSETQ. The CDR3 spans 13 residues. CDR3 nucleotide sequence: TGCGCCAGCAGCCTTTCGACAGTCTACGAGCAGTACTTC. Translation gives CASSLSTVYEQYF.

This chain links TRBV9 with TRBJ2-7; TRBD1 aligns across 10 bases. The ends lost 4 bases at V and 3 bases at J; junction bases unmatched: 10. CDR3 size: 16 residues. The V gene's germline CDR1 is SGDLS and CDR2 YYNGEE. The DNA of the CDR3 is TGTGCCAGCAGCCCAGAGGGGGGACAGGGGTTCTACGAGCAGTACTTC. Its protein is CASSPEGGQGFYEQYF.

CDR3 nucleotides: TGTGCCAGCAGCTTACGACAGCGCAATCAGCCCCAGCATTTT. This encodes CASSLRQRNQPQHF. V and J are TRBV5-8 and TRBJ1-5, with D perhaps matching TRBD1 (5 bases). This CDR3 is 14 amino acids long. Per the germline V gene, CDR1 is SGHTS and CDR2 is YDEGEE. V was pared by 2 bases and J by 2 bases, with 8 bases between.

The rearrangement joins TRBV27 to TRBJ2-1; 15 bases are a match to TRBD2. The CDR3 has 15 residues. With 7 bases clipped from V and 7 bases from J, the junction kept 5 bases outside the gene matches. Germline V gives CDR1 MNHEY, CDR2 SMNVEV (reference sequence). CDR3 sequence reads: CASTGLAGGENEQFF. The CDR3 region has the DNA TGTGCCAGCACCGGACTAGCGGGAGGGGAAAATGAGCAGTTCTTC.

The chain couples TRBV19 to TRBJ2-3; 9 nucleotides line up with TRBD2. Trimming took 3 bases from V and 0 from J; bases not matched to a gene: 13. Looked up from germline, CDR1 is LNHDA and CDR2 is SQIVND (reference sequence). The CDR3 sequence is 19 residues long. Here the CDR3 reads CASSMSASGVFPSTDTQYF. The CDR3 DNA is TGTGCCAGTAGTATGAGCGCTAGCGGGGTATTCCCTAGCACAGATACGCAGTATTTT. Filled out from reference TRBV19 and TRBJ2-3, the complete variable domain reads DGGITQSPKYLFRKEGQNVTLSCEQNLNHDAMYWYRQDPGQGLRLIYYSQIVNDFQKGDIAEGYSVSREKKESFPLTVTSAQKNPTAFYLCASSMSASGVFPSTDTQYFGPGTRLTVL.

The chain carries TRBV11-3 and TRBJ2-3, with 13 positions matching TRBD2. Trimming at V came to 5 bases and at J to 5 bases, leaving 10 bases not matched to a gene. The germline V gene encodes CDR1 SGHNT and CDR2 YENEEA. The CDR3 sequence is 17 residues long. CDR3: CASSTWRLAGGGDTQYF. The CDR3 coding sequence is TGTGCCAGCAGCACTTGGCGACTAGCGGGGGGCGGAGATACGCAGTATTTT.

This chain joins TRBV4-1 and TRBJ1-2, with TRBD1 matching over 7 bases. CDR1 and CDR2 from the germline V gene are MGHRA and YSYEKL. This CDR3 has 22 amino acids. The V gene end was trimmed by 0 bases and the J gene end by 0 bases; junction bases not matched to a gene: 22. The CDR3 here is CASSQDRLGVYHRDSTNYGYTF. The DNA for the CDR3 is TGCGCCAGCAGCCAAGATCGATTGGGCGTGTATCACCGGGACAGCACTAACTATGGCTACACCTTC.

This chain joins TRBV10-3 and TRBJ1-1, with TRBD1 matching over 7 bases. This CDR3 is 14 amino acids long. The germline V gene has CDR1 ENHRY and CDR2 SYGVKD. The junction had 9 bases not matched to a gene; V was cut back by 6 bases and J by 5 bases. The CDR3 region has the DNA TGTGCCATCAGCATAACAGGGGATCGGACTGAAGCTTTCTTT. Amino acid sequence: CAISITGDRTEAFF.

This rearrangement joins TRBV7-9 to TRBJ2-7, with a tentative D call TRBD1 (7 bases). CDR1 and CDR2 (germline): SEHNR, FQNEAQ (reference sequence). The V gene lost 4 bases and the J gene lost 4 bases, with 14 bases spanning the gap. The CDR3 extends over 14 amino acids. The CDR3 DNA is TGTGCCAGCAGCTCACAGGGGAGCGGGTACGAGCAGTACTTC. Its protein product is CASSSQGSGYEQYF.